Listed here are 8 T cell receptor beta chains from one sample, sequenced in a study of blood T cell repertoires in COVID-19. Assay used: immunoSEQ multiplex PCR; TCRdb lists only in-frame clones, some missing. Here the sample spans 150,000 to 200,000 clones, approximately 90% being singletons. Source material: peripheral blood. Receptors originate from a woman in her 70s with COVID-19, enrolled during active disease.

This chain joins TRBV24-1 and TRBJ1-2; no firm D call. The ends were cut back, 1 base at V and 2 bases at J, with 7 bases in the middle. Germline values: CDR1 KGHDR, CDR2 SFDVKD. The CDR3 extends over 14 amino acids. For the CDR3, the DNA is TGTGCCACCAGTGATTTTTCGGTGAACTATGGCTACACCTTC. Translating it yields CATSDFSVNYGYTF.

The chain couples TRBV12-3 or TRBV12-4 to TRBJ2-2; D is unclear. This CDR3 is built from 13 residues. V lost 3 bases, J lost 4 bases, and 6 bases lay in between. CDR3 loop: CASSLVGTGELFF. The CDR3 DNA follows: TGTGCCAGCAGTTTGGTCGGCACCGGGGAGCTGTTTTTT.

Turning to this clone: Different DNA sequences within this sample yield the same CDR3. This chain's CDR3 is CASSLAGQGTNEKLFF. CDR3 DNA: TGTGCCAGCAGCTTAGCTGGACAGGGGACAAATGAAAAACTGTTTTTT. The rearrangement links TRBV7-9 to TRBJ1-4, with 9 bases matching TRBD1. CDR1 SEHNR and CDR2 FQNEAQ come from the germline V gene (reference sequence). Trimming removed 0 bases from V and 5 bases from J; junction bases left unmatched: 4. The CDR3 is 16 residues long.

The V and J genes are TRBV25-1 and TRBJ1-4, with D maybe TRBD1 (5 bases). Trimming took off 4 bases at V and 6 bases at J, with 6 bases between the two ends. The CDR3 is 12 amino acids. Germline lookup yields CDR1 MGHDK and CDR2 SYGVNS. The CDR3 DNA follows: TGTGCCAGCAGTGGCAGGGATGAAAAACTGTTTTTT. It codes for CASSGRDEKLFF.

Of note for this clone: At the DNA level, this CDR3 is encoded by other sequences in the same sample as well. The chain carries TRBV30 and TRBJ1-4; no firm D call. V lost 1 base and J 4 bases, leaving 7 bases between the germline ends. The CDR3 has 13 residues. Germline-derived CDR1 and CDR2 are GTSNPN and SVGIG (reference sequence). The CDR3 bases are TGTGCCTGGAGTGCCCGGAGTAATGAAAAACTGTTTTTT. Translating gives CAWSARSNEKLFF.

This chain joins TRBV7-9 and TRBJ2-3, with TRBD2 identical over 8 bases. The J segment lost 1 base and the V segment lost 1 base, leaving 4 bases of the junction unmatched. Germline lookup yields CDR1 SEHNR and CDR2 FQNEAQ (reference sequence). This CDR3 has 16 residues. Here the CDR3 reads CASSLGTSSGTDTQYF. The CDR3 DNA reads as TGTGCCAGCAGCTTAGGGACTAGCTCGGGCACAGATACGCAGTATTTT.

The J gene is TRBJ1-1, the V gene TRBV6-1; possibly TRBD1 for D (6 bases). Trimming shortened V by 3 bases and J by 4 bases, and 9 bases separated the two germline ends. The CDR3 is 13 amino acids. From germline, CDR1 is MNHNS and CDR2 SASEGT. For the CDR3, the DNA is TGTGCCAGCAGTGACCAGGGGAGCACTGAAGCTTTCTTT. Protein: CASSDQGSTEAFF.

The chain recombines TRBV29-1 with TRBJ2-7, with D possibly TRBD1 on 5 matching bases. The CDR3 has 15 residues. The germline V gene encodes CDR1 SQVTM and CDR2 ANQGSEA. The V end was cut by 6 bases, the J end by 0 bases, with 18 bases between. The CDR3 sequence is CSVSHRWGNSYEQYF. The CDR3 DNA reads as TGCAGCGTCTCGCACCGGTGGGGCAACTCCTACGAGCAGTACTTC.